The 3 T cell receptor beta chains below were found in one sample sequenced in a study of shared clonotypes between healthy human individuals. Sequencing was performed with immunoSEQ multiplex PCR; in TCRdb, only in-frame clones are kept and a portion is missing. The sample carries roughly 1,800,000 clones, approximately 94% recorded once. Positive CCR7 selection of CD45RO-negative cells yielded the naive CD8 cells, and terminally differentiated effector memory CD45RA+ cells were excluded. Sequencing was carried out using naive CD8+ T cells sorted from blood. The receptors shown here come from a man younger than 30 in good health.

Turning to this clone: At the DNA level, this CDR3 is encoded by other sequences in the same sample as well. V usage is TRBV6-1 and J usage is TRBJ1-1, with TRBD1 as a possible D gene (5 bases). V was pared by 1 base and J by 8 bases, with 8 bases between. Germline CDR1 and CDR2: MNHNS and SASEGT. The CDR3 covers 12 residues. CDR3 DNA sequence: TGTGCCAGCAGTGAAGGCACAGGAGAAGCTTTCTTT. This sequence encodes CASSEGTGEAFF.

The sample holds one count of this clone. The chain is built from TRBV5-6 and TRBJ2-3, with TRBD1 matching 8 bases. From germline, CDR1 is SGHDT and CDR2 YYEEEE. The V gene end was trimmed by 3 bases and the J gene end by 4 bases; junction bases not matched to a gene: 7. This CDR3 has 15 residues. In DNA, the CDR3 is TGTGCCAGCAGCTATAGGACAGGGAACCCAGATACGCAGTATTTT. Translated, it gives CASSYRTGNPDTQYF.

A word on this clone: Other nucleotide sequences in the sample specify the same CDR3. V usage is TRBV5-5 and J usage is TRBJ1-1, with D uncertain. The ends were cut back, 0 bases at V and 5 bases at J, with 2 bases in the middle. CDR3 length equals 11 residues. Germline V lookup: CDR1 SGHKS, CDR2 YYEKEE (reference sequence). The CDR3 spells CASSLVTEAFF. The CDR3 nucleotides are TGTGCCAGCAGCTTGGTAACTGAAGCTTTCTTT.